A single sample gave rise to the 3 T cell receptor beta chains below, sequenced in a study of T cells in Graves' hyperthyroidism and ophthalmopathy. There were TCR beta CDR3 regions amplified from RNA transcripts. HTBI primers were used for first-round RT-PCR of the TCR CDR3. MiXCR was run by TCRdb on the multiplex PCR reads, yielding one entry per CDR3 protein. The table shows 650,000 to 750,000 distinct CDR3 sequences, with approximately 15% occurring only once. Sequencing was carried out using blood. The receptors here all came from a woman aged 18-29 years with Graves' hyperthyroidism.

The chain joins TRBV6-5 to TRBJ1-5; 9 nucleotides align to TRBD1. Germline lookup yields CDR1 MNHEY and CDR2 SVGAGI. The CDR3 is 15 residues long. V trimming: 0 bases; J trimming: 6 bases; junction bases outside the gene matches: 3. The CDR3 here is CASSYSGTGFQPQHF. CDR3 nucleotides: TGTGCCAGCAGTTACTCCGGGACAGGGTTTCAGCCCCAGCATTTT.

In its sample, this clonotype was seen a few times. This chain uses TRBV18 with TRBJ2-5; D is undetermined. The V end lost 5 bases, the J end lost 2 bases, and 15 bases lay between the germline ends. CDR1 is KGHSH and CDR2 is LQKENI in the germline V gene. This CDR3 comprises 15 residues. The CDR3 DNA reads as TGTGCCAGCTCAGCCCCCGGCGGCTTACAAGAGACCCAGTACTTC. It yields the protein CASSAPGGLQETQYF.

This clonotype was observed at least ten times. The CDR3 protein is CASSQSFRDIQAVSNEKLFF. The CDR3 bases are TGTGCCAGCAGTCAATCTTTCCGGGACATTCAGGCTGTCTCTAATGAAAAACTGTTTTTT. V gene TRBV12-3 or TRBV12-4 combines with J gene TRBJ1-4, with a tentative D call TRBD1 (6 bases). Deletions cut 5 bases from V and 3 bases from J, with 28 bases between. This CDR3 has 20 residues.